Below are 31 T cell receptor beta chains sequenced from a single sample in a study of CD8+CD57+ T cells in acquired aplastic anemia (dated by TCRdb to between 2018 and 2020). Sequencing used an Illumina HiSeq 2000. Profiling of TCR beta VDJ combinations and CDR3 sequences used genomic DNA as the template. TCRdb itself trimmed the public reads at Q25 with fastp, ran MiXCR and retained productive beta chains. For every CDR3 protein sequence, its rows merge into one entry that carries the most common genes and DNA. This sample is represented by roughly 81,000 distinct CDR3 sequences; under 50% of them were singletons. About 68% of the sample comes from the top ten. Input material: sorted CD4+, CD8+, or CD8+CD57+ T cells (not recorded which) from PBMCs. The origin of the receptors is a human donor in good health, serving as a control.

About this clonotype itself: This may come from a read error, since a much larger clone is one base off. The V gene is TRBV7-9, the J gene TRBJ2-7, with 9 bases that match TRBD1. The V gene end was trimmed by 4 bases and the J gene end by 7 bases; junction bases not matched to a gene: 8. CDR1 and CDR2 from the germline V gene are SEHNR and FQNEAQ (reference sequence). CDR3 length equals 14 residues. CDR3 region: CASSSGTGYNEQYF. The CDR3 coding sequence is TGTGCCAGCAGCTCCGGGACAGGGTACAATGAGCAGTACTTC. Full variable domain (remainder filled in from reference TRBV7-9 and TRBJ2-7): DTGVSQNPRHKITKRGQNVTFRCDPISEHNRLYWYRQTLGQGPEFLTYFQNEAQLEKSRLLSDRFSAERPKGSFSTLEIQRTEQGDSAMYLCASSSGTGYNEQYFGPGTRLTVT.

The genes are TRBV2 and TRBJ1-2; D is undetermined. V was pared by 8 bases and J by 0 bases, with 4 bases between. CDR1 and CDR2 from the germline V gene are SNHLY and FYNNEI. This CDR3 has 11 amino acids. CDR3 nucleotide sequence: TGTGCCAGCGCATCTAACTATGGCTACACCTTC. It encodes CASASNYGYTF.

The CDR3 loop reads CASSEGSANSPLHF. The CDR3 DNA reads TGCGCCAGCAGTGAGGGTTCAGCGAATTCACCCCTCCACTTT. This chain joins TRBV10-1 and TRBJ1-6, with D unresolved. Per germline, CDR1 WNHNN and CDR2 SYGVQD (reference sequence). The CDR3 is 14 residues long. V shed 2 bases and J shed 7 bases, with 9 bases lying between them.

In this sample, this clonotype turned up many times. The rearrangement uses TRBV19 and TRBJ1-6, with D tentatively TRBD1 (5 bases). Trimming left V 6 bases short and J 2 bases short, with 11 bases between. CDR1 is LNHDA and CDR2 is SQIVND in the germline V gene (reference sequence). CDR3 length: 15 residues. The CDR3 DNA follows: TGTGCCAGTAGGGGACGACCAGCCTATAATTCACCCCTCCACTTT. It codes for CASRGRPAYNSPLHF.

This clonotype has ten or more counts. The chain carries TRBV2 and TRBJ2-7; the D is unclear. The germline CDR1 and CDR2 sequences are SNHLY and FYNNEI. This CDR3 has 13 amino acids. Trimming pared 6 bases from V and 6 bases from J, leaving 15 bases between. The DNA for the CDR3 is TGTGCCAGCAGCCCCCGTGACACCGCCGAGCAGTACTTC. Its translation is CASSPRDTAEQYF.

This clonotype was recorded a few times. The chain employs TRBV29-1 and TRBJ1-1; 9 nucleotides line up with TRBD1. The CDR3 totals 17 residues. The J segment lost 5 bases and the V segment lost 3 bases, leaving 16 bases of the junction unmatched. Germline CDR1 SQVTM, CDR2 ANQGSEA. Here the CDR3 DNA reads TGCAGCGTTGATTGGTCCGGACAGGGGTTGTTTGGGACTGAAGCTTTCTTT. It is translated as CSVDWSGQGLFGTEAFF.

Ten or more counts support this clonotype. The chain employs TRBV11-2 and TRBJ2-7; 7 nucleotides line up with TRBD1. The CDR3 has 14 amino acids. The J segment lost 1 base and the V segment lost 3 bases, leaving 3 bases of the junction unmatched. CDR1 and CDR2 (germline): SGHAT, FQNNGV. For the CDR3, the DNA is TGTGCCAGCAGCTTCGGGACAGATTCCTACGAGCAGTACTTC. This encodes CASSFGTDSYEQYF.

V is TRBV15 and J is TRBJ2-1; 7 nucleotides agree with TRBD2. Germline-derived CDR1 and CDR2 are LNHNV and YYDKDF (reference sequence). This CDR3 is built from 15 residues. Losses at the gene ends were 4 bases for V and 8 bases for J; bases not matched to a gene: 11. The CDR3 DNA reads TGTGCCACCAGCAACAGCGGGGCCCTTTACGATGAGCAGTTCTTC. It specifies CATSNSGALYDEQFF.

This clonotype was counted ten times or more. This sequence joins TRBV29-1 and TRBJ1-1; D gene ambiguous. The CDR3 sequence is 11 residues long. The germline CDR1 and CDR2 sequences are SQVTM and ANQGSEA. The V and J ends lost 4 bases and 1 base respectively, with 4 bases between them. CDR3: CSVGTNTEAFF. The CDR3 nucleotides read TGCAGCGTTGGGACGAACACTGAAGCTTTCTTT.

This chain joins TRBV15 and TRBJ2-7; TRBD1 matches 7 bases. The CDR3 has 17 residues. Trimming cost V 0 bases and J 2 bases; bases outside gene matches: 10. Germline V gene data show CDR1 as LNHNV and CDR2 as YYDKDF (reference sequence). The CDR3 protein is CATSRESGGSVPYEQYF. In DNA, the CDR3 is TGTGCCACCAGCAGAGAATCAGGGGGATCGGTACCCTACGAGCAGTACTTC.

Worth noting for this clonotype: A much bigger clone sits one base away, suggesting this may be a read error. The chain's CDR3 is CSANIHYGGEALF. The CDR3 DNA is TGCAGTGCAAACATACATTATGGTGGTGAAGCTCTCTTT. The chain recombines TRBV20-1 with TRBJ1-1; D remains ambiguous. There are 13 residues in the CDR3. Germline V lookup: CDR1 DFQATT, CDR2 SNEGSKA (reference sequence).

Only a few counts were recorded for this clonotype. V and J are TRBV3-1 and TRBJ1-5; D not resolved. Trimming removed 1 base at V and 0 bases at J, with 7 bases between. This CDR3 is 15 amino acids long. The germline V gene has CDR1 LGHDT and CDR2 YNNKEL (reference sequence). In DNA form, the CDR3 reads TGTGCCAGCAGCCAAGGGATGGATAGCAATCAGCCCCAGCATTTT. It codes for CASSQGMDSNQPQHF.

Only a few counts were recorded for this clonotype. The rearrangement uses TRBV7-9 and TRBJ2-2, with a possible D match to TRBD1 (6 bases). The CDR3 is made up of 19 amino acids. CDR1 is SEHNR and CDR2 is FQNEAQ in the germline V gene (reference sequence). V lost 7 bases and J 5 bases, leaving 29 bases between the germline ends. CDR3 DNA: TGTGCCAGCAACCCGTTCAGCATACCGGGACACAGTCGGACCGGGGAGCTGTTTTTT. It is translated as CASNPFSIPGHSRTGELFF.

This chain joins TRBV10-3 and TRBJ1-1; D might be TRBD1 (6 bases). V lost 10 bases and J 2 bases, leaving 23 bases between the germline ends. The CDR3 extends over 16 amino acids. The V gene's germline CDR1 is ENHRY and CDR2 SYGVKD. CDR3 sequence (DNA): TGTGCCAGCAGCGTAGAAAGGGACACCGGAAACACTGAAGCTTTCTTT. It specifies CASSVERDTGNTEAFF.

The V and J genes are TRBV25-1 and TRBJ1-5, with TRBD1 matching 7 bases. From germline, CDR1 is MGHDK and CDR2 SYGVNS. V shed 6 bases, J shed 11 bases, and the junction held 13 bases outside the gene matches. CDR3 length: 14 residues. The CDR3 nucleotides are TGTGCCAGCAGCATAGGACAGGACGGCCCAGCCCAGCATTTT. It codes for CASSIGQDGPAQHF.

In regard to this clonotype: A read error may be the cause here, since a much bigger clone is one base away. The rearrangement links TRBV28 to TRBJ2-2, with unresolved D. V was shortened by 4 bases and J by 1 base, with 4 bases between the two germline ends. The CDR3 length is 13 residues. The germline V gene has CDR1 MDHEN and CDR2 SYDVKM. The CDR3 DNA reads TGTGCCAGCAGTTACAGGAACACCGGGGAGCTGTTTTTT. This encodes CASSYRNTGELFF.

The genes are TRBV10-2 and TRBJ2-7; D assignment may be TRBD1 or TRBD2 (6 bases each). Germline CDR1 and CDR2: WSHSY and SAAADI. The length of the CDR3 is 14 residues. Trimming took 8 bases from V and 0 from J, leaving 14 bases between them. CDR3 sequence (DNA): TGCGCCAGCGCCGAAGGGGGGAGCTCCTACGAGCAGTACTTC. It yields the protein CASAEGGSSYEQYF.

This clonotype was picked up many times. This chain joins TRBV4-1 and TRBJ1-1, with D unresolved. Germline assignment: CDR1 MGHRA and CDR2 YSYEKL. V was trimmed by 3 bases and J by 0 bases, leaving 8 bases between them. This CDR3 contains 14 residues. In DNA, the CDR3 is TGCGCCAGCAGCCACACCAGCCTGAACACTGAAGCTTTCTTT. Its protein is CASSHTSLNTEAFF.

This clonotype was found a few times. This rearrangement joins TRBV19 to TRBJ2-7; 9 bases fit TRBD1. Germline assignment: CDR1 LNHDA and CDR2 SQIVND (reference sequence). Trimming at V came to 5 bases and at J to 2 bases, leaving 7 bases not matched to a gene. The CDR3 covers 15 residues. The CDR3 coding sequence is TGTGCCAGTAGTTCTCGGGACAGGGCGGCCTACGAGCAGTACTTC. It specifies CASSSRDRAAYEQYF.

In the case of this clonotype: Since a much larger clone is just one base distant, this may be a read error. This chain connects TRBV6-1 to TRBJ1-1; D may be TRBD1 (5 bases). This CDR3 is 11 amino acids long. V was clipped by 7 bases and J by 6 bases, with 9 bases between them. From germline, CDR1 is MNHNS and CDR2 SASEGT. The CDR3 DNA sequence: TGTGCCAGCATGGGGGACGCTGAAGCTTTCTTT. It specifies CASMGDAEAFF.

V gene TRBV4-1 combines with J gene TRBJ2-1; perhaps TRBD2 as D (5 bases). The V end lost 2 bases, the J end lost 5 bases, and 7 bases lay between the germline ends. The CDR3 sequence is 13 residues long. The germline gives CDR1 MGHRA, CDR2 YSYEKL. CDR3 region: CASSQTLDNEQFF. CDR3 DNA sequence: TGCGCCAGCAGCCAAACACTAGACAATGAGCAGTTCTTC.

The chain is built from TRBV24-1 and TRBJ2-3, with D possibly matching TRBD2 (5 bases). In germline, CDR1 is KGHDR, CDR2 SFDVKD. Trimming removed 7 bases from V and 6 bases from J, with 13 bases in between. The CDR3 has 13 residues. The CDR3 DNA reads TGTGCCACCAGGGAGGATGATGGGGATACGCAGTATTTT. It is translated as CATREDDGDTQYF.

This clonotype was seen ten or more times. The chain carries TRBV5-1 and TRBJ2-7; 11 positions agree with TRBD2. Germline V gene lookup returns CDR1 SGHRS and CDR2 YFSETQ. Trimming cost V 2 bases and J 5 bases; bases outside gene matches: 3. CDR3 length equals 14 residues. The CDR3 coding sequence is TGCGCCAGCAGCTTATTAGCGGGAGGGAACGAGCAGTACTTC. Protein sequence: CASSLLAGGNEQYF.

This clonotype was detected many times. The rearrangement joins TRBV6-1 to TRBJ1-5, with D uncertain. The CDR3 totals 12 residues. V was shortened by 5 bases and J by 2 bases, with 4 bases between the two germline ends. The germline V gene has CDR1 MNHNS and CDR2 SASEGT. CDR3: CASSPRNQPQHF. The CDR3 DNA follows: TGTGCCAGCAGTCCACGCAATCAGCCCCAGCATTTT.

The chain is built from TRBV7-9 and TRBJ1-1; D is unclear. CDR1 SEHNR and CDR2 FQNEAQ come from the germline V gene (reference sequence). This CDR3 is built from 15 residues. V gave up 1 base and J gave up 2 bases, with 11 bases separating them. Here the CDR3 reads CASSLGAGGNTEAFF. CDR3 nucleotide sequence: TGTGCCAGCAGCTTAGGGGCGGGAGGTAACACTGAAGCTTTCTTT. Variable domain in full (rest from reference TRBV7-9 and TRBJ1-1): DTGVSQNPRHKITKRGQNVTFRCDPISEHNRLYWYRQTLGQGPEFLTYFQNEAQLEKSRLLSDRFSAERPKGSFSTLEIQRTEQGDSAMYLCASSLGAGGNTEAFFGQGTRLTVV.

CDR3 residues: CSAVGLEDGYTF. CDR3 bases: TGCAGTGCGGTGGGGTTGGAGGATGGCTACACCTTC. This rearrangement joins TRBV20-1 to TRBJ1-2; D gene ambiguous. V was cut by 6 bases and J by 6 bases, with 14 bases left in between. Germline V gene lookup returns CDR1 DFQATT and CDR2 SNEGSKA (reference sequence). The length of the CDR3 is 12 residues.

This clonotype appeared many times. This sequence joins TRBV11-1 and TRBJ2-7, with D possibly matching TRBD2 (5 bases). Deletions cut 2 bases from V and 5 bases from J, with 19 bases between. Germline-derived CDR1 and CDR2 are SGHAT and FQDESV (reference sequence). The length of the CDR3 is 16 residues. The CDR3 DNA is TGTGCCAGCAGCTTATTGTCCGGGATGCTGGTACACGAGCAGTACTTC. This translates into CASSLLSGMLVHEQYF.

The chain recombines TRBV2 with TRBJ1-2, with 8 bases fitting TRBD1. From germline, CDR1 is SNHLY and CDR2 FYNNEI. This CDR3 region has 15 residues. Trimming cost V 5 bases and J 5 bases; bases outside gene matches: 10. This chain's CDR3 is CASSPDGQGSYGYTF. The CDR3 DNA follows: TGTGCCAGCAGTCCCGACGGACAGGGAAGTTATGGCTACACCTTC.

The chain joins TRBV27 to TRBJ2-3, with D perhaps matching TRBD2 (5 bases). This CDR3 comprises 11 residues. Germline V lookup: CDR1 MNHEY, CDR2 SMNVEV (reference sequence). Between the trimmed V and J ends, which lost 9 bases and 6 bases, there was a span of 10 bases. The CDR3 DNA follows: TGTGCCAGTTCAGGAGGTGATACGCAGTATTTT. Residues: CASSGGDTQYF.

There are many counts of this clonotype. The chain links TRBV9 to TRBJ1-2; D is uncertain. Germline lookup yields CDR1 SGDLS and CDR2 YYNGEE. This CDR3 spans 14 amino acids. V dropped 0 bases and J dropped 0 bases, with 6 bases sitting between them. The DNA of the CDR3 is TGTGCCAGCAGCGTAGACTCTGCTAACTATGGCTACACCTTC. This encodes CASSVDSANYGYTF.

This clonotype was seen only once. Germline is not matched at one junction end, which may reflect a read error. The chain combines TRBV5-1 with TRBJ2-5, with a possible D match to TRBD1 (5 bases). Germline assignment: CDR1 SGHRS and CDR2 YFSETQ. CDR3 length: 15 amino acids. CDR3 sequence: CASSLAQGNQETQYF. The DNA of the CDR3 is TGCGCCAGCAGCTTGGCGCAGGGTAACCAGGAGACCCAGTACTTC.